This TCR beta chain emerged from a study of cytomegalovirus exposure and HLA in healthy donors. The PCR made use of 60 Vbeta and 13 Jbeta primers. Assay used: immunoSEQ multiplex PCR; TCRdb lists only in-frame clones, some missing. The sample yields 120,000 or so clones, 75% to 85% seen once. Germline-derived CDR1 and CDR2 are SEHNR and FQNEAQ (reference sequence). The CDR3 has 14 amino acids. Trimming pared 1 base from V and 1 base from J, leaving 7 bases between. What was sequenced was PBMCs. The source is a woman aged 50 to 65 in good health and CMV-seropositive. This chain uses TRBV7-9 with TRBJ1-2; D is unclear. The CDR3 bases are TGTGCCAGCAGCTTAGATATCAGTAACTATGGCTACACCTTC. Its protein is CASSLDISNYGYTF.